These T cell receptor beta chains were read from a single sample in a study of glioma-infiltrating T cells. TCRdb processed the multiplex PCR reads anew with MiXCR; each CDR3 protein has one entry. There are a few hundred thousand distinct CDR3 sequences in the sample; roughly 41% occur only once, and around 12% lies in the top ten. The sequenced sample consisted of glioma tissue, nonneoplastic brain tissue, or PBMCs (not recorded which). The receptors derive from a human donor with low-grade glioma or glioblastoma, undergoing nonglioma brain surgery, or in good health (not recorded which). The CDR3 runs from the conserved cysteine through the conserved F or W.

v_call	j_call	cdr3_aa
TRBV7-9	TRBJ2-1	CASSSDRGNNEQFF
TRBV6-1	TRBJ2-3	CATARVSGITDTQYF
TRBV7-9	TRBJ2-1	CASTGSLLVRNEQFF
TRBV7-2	TRBJ2-7	CASSYGNYEQYF
TRBV6-1	TRBJ2-7	CASSGFSYEQYF
TRBV7-6	TRBJ2-1	CASSSLAGGDYNEQFF
TRBV29-1	TRBJ2-1	CSVAGQGRSYNEQFF
TRBV7-9	TRBJ2-1	CASSFLIAGVNLFF
TRBV15	TRBJ2-5	CATSGGRSQETQYF
TRBV27	TRBJ1-1	CASSYPLWRKRGMNTEAFF
TRBV20-1	TRBJ1-1	CSASGAALRGAFF
TRBV6-1	TRBJ1-1	CASIRTGWEEAFF
TRBV3-1	TRBJ2-3	CASSPPPRAGTDTQYF
TRBV10-3	TRBJ2-5	CAIRTGAPGETQYF
TRBV4-3	TRBJ1-3	CASSQDTGGSGNTIYF
TRBV12-3/TRBV12-4	TRBJ2-1	CASRPTFSKVSEQFF
TRBV7-9	TRBJ1-1	CASSQLQGSTEAFF
TRBV7-6	TRBJ1-1	CASSSNWNTEAFF
TRBV18	TRBJ1-1	CASPPLGTGVISTEAFF
TRBV28	TRBJ2-7	CASSLRRLGEQYF
TRBV20-1	TRBJ2-7	CSASTGSSYNEQYF
TRBV6-1	TRBJ2-5	CASSIGYETQYF
TRBV19	TRBJ1-5	CASQYYGLREGNQPQHF
TRBV9	TRBJ2-3	CASSAHPNPSTDTQYF
TRBV6-2/TRBV6-3	TRBJ1-5	CASSPQGRGNQPQHF
TRBV6-1	TRBJ2-3	CASILDPSTDTQYF
TRBV6-2/TRBV6-3	TRBJ2-3	CASTLAGEADTQYF
TRBV4-3	TRBJ2-1	CASSRLASGSNKQFF
TRBV28	TRBJ1-4	CASRSGTTNEKLFF
TRBV4-1	TRBJ2-7	CASSQDRGARGPLDEQYF
TRBV20-1	TRBJ2-7	CSAKSLYSYEQYF
TRBV6-1	TRBJ2-2	CASSPASNTGELFF
TRBV28	TRBJ2-1	CASSPYQLAGPYNEKFF
TRBV25-1	TRBJ1-1	CASSERDRITNTEAFF
TRBV18	TRBJ1-1	CASSPILGRDTEAFF
TRBV7-2	TRBJ2-1	CASKGVPGLAYNEQFF
TRBV27	TRBJ1-5	CASSPGMGNQPQHF
TRBV28	TRBJ1-3	CASSPTLSGNTIYF
TRBV28	TRBJ2-7	CASRSEAGTYEQYF
TRBV12-3/TRBV12-4	TRBJ1-3	CASRTDGNTIYF
TRBV6-5	TRBJ1-1	CASSYRQSMNTEAFF
TRBV12-3/TRBV12-4	TRBJ1-1	CASIPDRGHLMNTEAFF
TRBV25-1	TRBJ1-1	CASSGRVAENTEAFF
TRBV24-1	TRBJ2-7	CATSDPGLTGKDEQYF
TRBV11-2	TRBJ1-5	CASSYETGSGNQPQHF
TRBV4-2	TRBJ2-1	CASSQVIAGGAYNEQFF
TRBV20-1	TRBJ2-1	CSARAEMLEQFF
TRBV28	TRBJ2-1	CASLELDEQFF
TRBV7-9	TRBJ1-6	CASRTRRGTPLHF
TRBV11-2	TRBJ2-5	CASSLSTSGRAGGETQCF
TRBV24-1	TRBJ2-3	CATSDLPGGTDTQYF
TRBV20-1	TRBJ2-6	CSARDAGTGGSGANVLTF
TRBV20-1	TRBJ1-1	CSSDATMNTEAFF
TRBV7-2	TRBJ1-1	CASSLSGQGTEAFF
TRBV27	TRBJ2-1	CASSWWTGNNEQFF
TRBV7-9	TRBJ2-7	CASSFNRNSYEQYF
TRBV20-1	TRBJ2-7	CSARTSGRALGNEQYF
TRBV6-2/TRBV6-3	TRBJ1-1	CASTRTGGGTEAFF
TRBV24-1	TRBJ2-1	CATSQGYEQFF